This TCR beta chain was identified in a study of blood T cell repertoires in COVID-19. CDR3 length: 13 amino acids. Germline CDR1 reads LGHNT; CDR2 reads FRNRAP. Trimming left V 2 bases short and J 5 bases short, with 6 bases between. Profiled with immunoSEQ multiplex PCR; TCRdb holds only in-frame clones, not every one. This table holds under 450,000 clones, around 87% found once. Sequenced sample: PBMCs or T cells enriched from blood (not recorded which). The sequence was obtained from a young man who had recovered from COVID-19. V and J are TRBV12-5 and TRBJ2-2, with no clear D. The CDR3: CASGLNGTGELFF. In DNA form, the CDR3 reads TGTGCTAGTGGTTTGAACGGGACCGGGGAGCTGTTTTTT.